The clone carrying this T cell receptor beta chain was recorded a few times. Its antigen is not known. The CDR3 is made up of 13 amino acids. Trimming removed 5 bases at V and 6 bases at J, with 11 bases between. Time point: pre-sensitization, week 0. Treatment reported: therapeutic diphenylcyclopropenone sensitization with weekly scalp DPC. The data belong to a study of human T cells and chemical hapten exposure. The wider study: Across the whole study, which lasted approximately 5.5 months, patients were given diphenylcyclopropenone on the scalp once a week. On the upper back, patch tests were applied with 0.01% DPC and read at 6 days.

MiXCR was run by TCRdb on the RACE reads, yielding one entry per CDR3 protein. The data contain more than 70,000 distinct CDR3 sequences, 8.5% of them singletons. General study findings and limits: Alopecia in the donors means their immune response may deviate from healthy people's. Sensitization with DPC brought no change to TCRs above 1 in 1000 in frequency.

The gene calls are TRBV12-3 or TRBV12-4 and TRBJ1-5; D unclear. The sequencing used whole blood, collected in connection with sensitization to the hapten diphenylcyclopropenone (DPC). The clonotype was recovered from a man aged 35 to 55 with alopecia areata. Some clones in this sample may be carry-over from other donors' samples. DNA of the CDR3: TGTGCCAGCAGTAAACATTGGAGTCAGCCCCAGCATTTT. Translating gives CASSKHWSQPQHF.